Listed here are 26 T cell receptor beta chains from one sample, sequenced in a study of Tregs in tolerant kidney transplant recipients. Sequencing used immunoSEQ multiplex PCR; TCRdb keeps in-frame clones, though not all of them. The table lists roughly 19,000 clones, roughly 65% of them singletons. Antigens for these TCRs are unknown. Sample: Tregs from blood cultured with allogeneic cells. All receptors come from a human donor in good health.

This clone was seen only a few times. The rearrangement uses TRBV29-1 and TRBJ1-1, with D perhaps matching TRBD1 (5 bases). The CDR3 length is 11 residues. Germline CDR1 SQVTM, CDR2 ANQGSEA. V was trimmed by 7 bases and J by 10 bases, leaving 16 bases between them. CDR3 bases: TGCAGCGGCACGGGACCGCTAGGAGCTTTCTTT. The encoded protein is CSGTGPLGAFF.

CDR3 region: CATRRTGGTTYEQYF. CDR3 DNA sequence: TGTGCCACCCGAAGAACAGGGGGGACGACCTACGAGCAGTACTTC. V usage is TRBV6-5 and J usage is TRBJ2-7; TRBD1 matches 8 bases. The CDR3 loop spans 15 amino acids. J gave up 2 bases and V 10 bases, and 13 bases lay outside the gene matches. Germline V gene lookup returns CDR1 MNHEY and CDR2 SVGAGI.

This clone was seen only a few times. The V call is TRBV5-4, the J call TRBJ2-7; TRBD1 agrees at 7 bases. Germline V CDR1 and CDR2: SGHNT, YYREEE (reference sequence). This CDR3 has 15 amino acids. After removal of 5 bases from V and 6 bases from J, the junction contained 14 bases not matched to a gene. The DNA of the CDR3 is TGTGCCAGCAGTTCCTTACAGGGGTCACGGGGCGAGCAGTACTTC. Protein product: CASSSLQGSRGEQYF.

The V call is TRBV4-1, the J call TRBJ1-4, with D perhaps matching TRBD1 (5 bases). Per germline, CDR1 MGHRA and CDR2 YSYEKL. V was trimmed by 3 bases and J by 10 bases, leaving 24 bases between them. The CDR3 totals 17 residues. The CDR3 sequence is CASSHTQELGVIGKLFF. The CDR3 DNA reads TGCGCCAGCAGCCACACACAGGAACTTGGGGTAATCGGAAAACTGTTTTTT.

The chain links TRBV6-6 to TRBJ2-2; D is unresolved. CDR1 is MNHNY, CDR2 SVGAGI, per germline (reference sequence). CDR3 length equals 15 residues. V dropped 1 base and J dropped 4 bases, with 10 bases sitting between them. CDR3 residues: CASSYFSPTTGELFF. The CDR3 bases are TGTGCCAGCAGTTACTTCAGCCCGACCACCGGGGAGCTGTTTTTT.

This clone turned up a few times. The chain's CDR3 is CASSEALGPSGPLHF. The DNA of the CDR3 is TGTGCCAGCAGTGAAGCACTCGGGCCCTCCGGTCCCCTCCACTTT. The rearrangement uses TRBV6-1 and TRBJ1-6; no definite D call. In germline, CDR1 is MNHNS, CDR2 SASEGT. This CDR3 is built from 15 residues. V was cut by 0 bases and J by 13 bases, with 16 bases left in between.

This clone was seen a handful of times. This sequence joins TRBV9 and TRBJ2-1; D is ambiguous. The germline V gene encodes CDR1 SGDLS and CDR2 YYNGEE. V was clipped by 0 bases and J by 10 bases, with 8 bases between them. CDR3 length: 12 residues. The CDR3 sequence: CASSVAMGEQFF. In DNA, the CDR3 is TGTGCCAGCAGCGTAGCTATGGGGGAGCAGTTCTTC.

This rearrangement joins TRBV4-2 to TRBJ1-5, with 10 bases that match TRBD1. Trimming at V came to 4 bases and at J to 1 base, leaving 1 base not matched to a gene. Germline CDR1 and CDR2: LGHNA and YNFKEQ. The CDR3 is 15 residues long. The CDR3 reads CASSPGQGSNQPQHF. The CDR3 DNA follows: TGTGCCAGCAGCCCGGGACAGGGGAGCAATCAGCCCCAGCATTTT.

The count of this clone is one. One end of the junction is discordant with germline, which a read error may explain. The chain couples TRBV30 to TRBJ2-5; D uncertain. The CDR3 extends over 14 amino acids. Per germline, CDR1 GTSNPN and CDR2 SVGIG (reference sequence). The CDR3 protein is CAWSVTGLQETRYF. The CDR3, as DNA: TGTGCCTGGAGTGTCACCGGGTTGCAAGAGACCCGGTACTTC.

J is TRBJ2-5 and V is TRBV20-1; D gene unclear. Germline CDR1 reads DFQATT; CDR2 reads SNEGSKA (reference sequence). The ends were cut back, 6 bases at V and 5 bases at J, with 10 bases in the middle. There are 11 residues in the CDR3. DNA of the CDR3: TGCAGTGCGGCTTCGGTCGAGACCCAGTACTTC. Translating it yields CSAASVETQYF.

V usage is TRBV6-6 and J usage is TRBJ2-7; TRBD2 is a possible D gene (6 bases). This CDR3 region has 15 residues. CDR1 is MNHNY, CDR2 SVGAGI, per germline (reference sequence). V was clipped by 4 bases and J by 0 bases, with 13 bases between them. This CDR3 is CASSFSAGSSYEQYF. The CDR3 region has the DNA TGTGCCAGCAGTTTTTCAGCGGGCAGCTCCTACGAGCAGTACTTC.

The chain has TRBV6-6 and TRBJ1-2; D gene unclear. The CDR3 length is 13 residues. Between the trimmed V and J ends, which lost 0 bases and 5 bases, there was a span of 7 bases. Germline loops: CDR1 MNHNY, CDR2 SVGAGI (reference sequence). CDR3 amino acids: CASSYSHPYGYTF. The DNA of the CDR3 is TGTGCCAGCAGTTACTCTCACCCGTATGGCTACACCTTC.

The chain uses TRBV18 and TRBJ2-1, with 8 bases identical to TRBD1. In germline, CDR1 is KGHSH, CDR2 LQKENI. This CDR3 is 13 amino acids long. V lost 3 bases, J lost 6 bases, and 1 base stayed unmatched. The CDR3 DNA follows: TGTGCCAGCTCACCGGACAGGGTCAATGAGCAGTTCTTC. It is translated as CASSPDRVNEQFF.

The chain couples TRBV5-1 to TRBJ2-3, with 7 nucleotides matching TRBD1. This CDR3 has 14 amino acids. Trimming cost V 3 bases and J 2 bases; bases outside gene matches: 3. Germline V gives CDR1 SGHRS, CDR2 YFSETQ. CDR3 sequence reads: CASSWGQTTDTQYF. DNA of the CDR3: TGCGCCAGCAGCTGGGGACAGACCACAGATACGCAGTATTTT.

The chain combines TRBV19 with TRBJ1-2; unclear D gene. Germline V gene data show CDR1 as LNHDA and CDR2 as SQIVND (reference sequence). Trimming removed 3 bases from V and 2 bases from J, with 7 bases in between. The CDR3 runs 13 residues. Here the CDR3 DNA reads TGTGCCAGTAGTATTCTGGGGAACTATGGCTACACCTTC. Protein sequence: CASSILGNYGYTF.

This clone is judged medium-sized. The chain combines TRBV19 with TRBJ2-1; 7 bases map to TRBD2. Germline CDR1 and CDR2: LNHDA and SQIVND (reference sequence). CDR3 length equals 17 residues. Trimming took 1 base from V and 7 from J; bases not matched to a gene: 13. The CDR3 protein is CASSIAARGGPRNEQFF. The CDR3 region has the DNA TGTGCCAGTAGTATAGCGGCCCGGGGAGGGCCTAGAAATGAGCAGTTCTTC.

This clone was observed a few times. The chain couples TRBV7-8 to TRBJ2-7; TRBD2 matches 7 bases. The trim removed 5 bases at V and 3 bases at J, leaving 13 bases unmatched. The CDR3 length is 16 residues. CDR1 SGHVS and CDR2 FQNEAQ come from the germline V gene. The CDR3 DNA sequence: TGTGCCAGCAGCCTGACTAGCCCCGGAGACTACTACGAGCAGTACTTC. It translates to CASSLTSPGDYYEQYF.

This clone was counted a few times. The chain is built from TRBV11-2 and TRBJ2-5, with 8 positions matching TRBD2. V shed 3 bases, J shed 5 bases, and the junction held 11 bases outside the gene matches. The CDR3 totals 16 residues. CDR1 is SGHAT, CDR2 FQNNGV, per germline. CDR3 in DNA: TGTGCCAGCAGCTTTTACGGGGGGGCGAGTAAGGAGACCCAGTACTTC. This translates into CASSFYGGASKETQYF.

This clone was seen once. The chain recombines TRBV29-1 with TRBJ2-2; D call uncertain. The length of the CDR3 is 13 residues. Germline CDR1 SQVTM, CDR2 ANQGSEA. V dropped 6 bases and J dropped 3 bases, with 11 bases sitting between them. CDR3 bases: TGCAGCGTACTATTGACGGACACCGGGGAGCTGTTTTTT. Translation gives CSVLLTDTGELFF.

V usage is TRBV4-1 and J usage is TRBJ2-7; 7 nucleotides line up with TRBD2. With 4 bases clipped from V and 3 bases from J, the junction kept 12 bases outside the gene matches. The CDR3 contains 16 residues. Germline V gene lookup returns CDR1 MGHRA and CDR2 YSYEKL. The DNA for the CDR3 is TGCGCCAGCAGCCCCGGACTAGTGGGGTATTTCTACGAGCAGTACTTC. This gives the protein CASSPGLVGYFYEQYF.

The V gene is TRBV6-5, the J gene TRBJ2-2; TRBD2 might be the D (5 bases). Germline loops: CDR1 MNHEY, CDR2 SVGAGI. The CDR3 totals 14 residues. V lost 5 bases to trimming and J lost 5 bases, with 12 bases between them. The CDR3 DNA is TGTGCCAGCAGTCCCGGGAAGGGTACCGGGGAGCTGTTTTTT. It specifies CASSPGKGTGELFF.

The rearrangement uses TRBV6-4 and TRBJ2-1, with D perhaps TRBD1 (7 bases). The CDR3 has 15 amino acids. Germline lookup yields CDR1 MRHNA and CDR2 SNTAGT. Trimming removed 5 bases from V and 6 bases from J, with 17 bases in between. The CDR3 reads CASSQSRGVGNEQFF. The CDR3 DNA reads TGTGCCAGCAGTCAAAGCAGGGGGGTCGGCAATGAGCAGTTCTTC.

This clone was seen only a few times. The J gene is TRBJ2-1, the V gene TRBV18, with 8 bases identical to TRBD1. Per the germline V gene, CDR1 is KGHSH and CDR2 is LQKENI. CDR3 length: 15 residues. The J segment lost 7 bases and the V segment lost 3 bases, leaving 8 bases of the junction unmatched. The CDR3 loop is CASSPGQGPGNEQFF. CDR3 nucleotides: TGTGCCAGCTCACCCGGACAGGGCCCTGGGAATGAGCAGTTCTTC.

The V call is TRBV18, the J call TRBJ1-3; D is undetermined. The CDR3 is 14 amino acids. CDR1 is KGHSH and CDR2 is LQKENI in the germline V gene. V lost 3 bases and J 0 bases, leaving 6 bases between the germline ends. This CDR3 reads CASSPRTSGNTIYF. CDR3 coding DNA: TGTGCCAGCTCACCTCGAACCTCTGGAAACACCATATATTTT.

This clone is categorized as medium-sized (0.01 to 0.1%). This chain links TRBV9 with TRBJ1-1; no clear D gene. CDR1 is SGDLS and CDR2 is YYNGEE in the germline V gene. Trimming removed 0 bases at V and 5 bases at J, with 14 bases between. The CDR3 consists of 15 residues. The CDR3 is CASSVELHGKTEAFF. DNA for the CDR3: TGTGCCAGCAGCGTAGAGCTTCATGGAAAGACTGAAGCTTTCTTT. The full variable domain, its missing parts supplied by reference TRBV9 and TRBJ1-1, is DSGVTQTPKHLITATGQRVTLRCSPRSGDLSVYWYQQSLDQGLQFLIQYYNGEERAKGNILERFSAQQFPDLHSELNLSSLELGDSALYFCASSVELHGKTEAFFGQGTRLTVV.

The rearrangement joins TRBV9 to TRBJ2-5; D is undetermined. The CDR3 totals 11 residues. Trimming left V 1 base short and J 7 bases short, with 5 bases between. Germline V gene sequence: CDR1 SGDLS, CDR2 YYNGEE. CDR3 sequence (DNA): TGTGCCAGCAGCGTACGAGCGACCCAGTACTTC. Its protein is CASSVRATQYF.